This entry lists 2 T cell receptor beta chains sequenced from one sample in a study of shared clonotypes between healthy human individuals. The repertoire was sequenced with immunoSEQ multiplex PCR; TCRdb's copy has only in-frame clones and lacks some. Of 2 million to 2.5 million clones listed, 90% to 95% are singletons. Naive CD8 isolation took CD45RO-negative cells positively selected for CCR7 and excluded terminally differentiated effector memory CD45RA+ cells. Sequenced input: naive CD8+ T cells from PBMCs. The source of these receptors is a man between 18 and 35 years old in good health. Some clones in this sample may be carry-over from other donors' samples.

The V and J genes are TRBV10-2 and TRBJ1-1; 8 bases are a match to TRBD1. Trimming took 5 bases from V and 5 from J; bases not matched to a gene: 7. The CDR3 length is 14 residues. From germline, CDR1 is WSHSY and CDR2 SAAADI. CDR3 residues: CASSFTGGKTEAFF. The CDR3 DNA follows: TGCGCCAGCAGTTTTACAGGGGGGAAAACTGAAGCTTTCTTT.

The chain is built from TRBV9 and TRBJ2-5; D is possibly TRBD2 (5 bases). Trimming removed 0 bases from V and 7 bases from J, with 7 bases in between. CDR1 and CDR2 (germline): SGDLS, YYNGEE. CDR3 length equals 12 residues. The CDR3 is CASSVGGGTQYF. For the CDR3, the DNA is TGTGCCAGCAGCGTAGGAGGAGGGACCCAGTACTTC.